This is a list of T cell receptor beta chains from one sample in a study of graft-versus-host responses after intestinal transplantation. This table comes from immunoSEQ multiplex PCR, and its TCRdb copy is limited to in-frame clones, with some not included. In the table there are some 100,000 clones, 85% to 95% of which are singletons. These receptors' targets are unknown. Sample: unstimulated CD8+ T cells sorted from spleen or lymph node cells, taken before transplant. All receptors derive from a human donor who was the organ donor for an intestinal transplant. Each CDR3 is given with its conserved first and last residue. A D gene is named only where the DNA matches it firmly. A clone size is listed for some rows: how often the clone was seen (once, few, many), or a class if it is expanded.

J gene: TRBJ2-1
D gene: -
clone size: -
V gene: TRBV28
CDR3 DNA: TGTGCCAGCAGTTTAGGAGGCCCTTTTTTGCGCAATGAGCAGTTCTTC
CDR3 protein: CASSLGGPFLRNEQFF

J gene: TRBJ1-1
D gene: -
clone size: -
V gene: TRBV7-8
CDR3 DNA: TGTGCCAGCAGCTTAGCCGTTGAAGCTTTCTTT
CDR3 protein: CASSLAVEAFF

J gene: TRBJ1-5
D gene: -
clone size: -
V gene: TRBV19
CDR3 DNA: TGTGCCAGTAGTATAAGCAAACGGGGGATTTGGTATCAGCCCCAGCATTTT
CDR3 protein: CASSISKRGIWYQPQHF

J gene: TRBJ2-5
D gene: TRBD2
clone size: -
V gene: TRBV29-1
CDR3 DNA: TGCAGCGCTGACTTAGCGGGAGGGCCGGAGACCCAGTACTTC
CDR3 protein: CSADLAGGPETQYF

J gene: TRBJ2-7
D gene: TRBD2
clone size: -
V gene: TRBV15
CDR3 DNA: TGTGCCACCAGCAGGAGCCAGGTAGCGGGGGTCTACGAGCAGTACTTC
CDR3 protein: CATSRSQVAGVYEQYF

J gene: TRBJ2-2
D gene: -
clone size: -
V gene: TRBV7-9
CDR3 DNA: TGTGCCAGCAGCCTAACAGGAAAGTTAAAATCCGGGGAGCTGTTTTTT
CDR3 protein: CASSLTGKLKSGELFF

J gene: TRBJ2-7
D gene: -
clone size: -
V gene: TRBV14
CDR3 DNA: TGTGCCAGCAGCCATGGCGGGGAGCAGTACTTC
CDR3 protein: CASSHGGEQYF

J gene: TRBJ1-2
D gene: TRBD1
clone size: few
V gene: TRBV30
CDR3 DNA: TGTGCCTGGAGTGTCGGGACAGGGAACTATGGCTACACCTTC
CDR3 protein: CAWSVGTGNYGYTF

J gene: TRBJ2-5
D gene: TRBD2
clone size: -
V gene: TRBV7-8
CDR3 DNA: TGTGCCAGCAGCCAACGACTAGCGGGATATTGGGAGCAGTACTTC
CDR3 protein: CASSQRLAGYWEQYF

J gene: TRBJ2-7
D gene: TRBD2
clone size: -
V gene: TRBV27
CDR3 DNA: TGTGCCAGCAGTTGGAAACTAGCGGGCGAGCAGTACTTC
CDR3 protein: CASSWKLAGEQYF

J gene: TRBJ2-3
D gene: TRBD2
clone size: -
V gene: TRBV7-9
CDR3 DNA: TGTGCCAGCAGCTTAGTTAGCCGGGGGGGGGCAGATACGCAGTATTTT
CDR3 protein: CASSLVSRGGADTQYF

J gene: TRBJ1-1
D gene: -
clone size: -
V gene: TRBV15
CDR3 DNA: TGTGCCACCAGCAGAGGGGTGGGCAGTAAGAACACTGAAGCTTTCTTT
CDR3 protein: CATSRGVGSKNTEAFF

J gene: TRBJ2-7
D gene: -
clone size: few
V gene: TRBV6-1
CDR3 DNA: TGTGCCAGCAGTGAAAAGGGAGGATCCTCCTACGAGCAGTACTTC
CDR3 protein: CASSEKGGSSYEQYF

J gene: TRBJ1-2
D gene: -
clone size: -
V gene: TRBV25-1
CDR3 DNA: TGTGCCAGCACCCGAGACAGACAGCCCGATTATGGCTACACCTTC
CDR3 protein: CASTRDRQPDYGYTF

J gene: TRBJ2-1
D gene: -
clone size: -
V gene: TRBV21-1
CDR3 DNA: TGTGCCAGCAGCTCCAATCCGACAGGGTTCCACAATGAGCAGTTCTTC
CDR3 protein: CASSSNPTGFHNEQFF

J gene: TRBJ2-7
D gene: -
clone size: -
V gene: TRBV15
CDR3 DNA: TGTGCCACCAGCACTATAGACAGGCCTACTCGGGACGAGCAGTACTTC
CDR3 protein: CATSTIDRPTRDEQYF

J gene: TRBJ2-5
D gene: TRBD1
clone size: -
V gene: TRBV16
CDR3 DNA: TGTGCCAGCAGTCCTCCGGGGGACAGGGGAGAGACCCAGTACTTC
CDR3 protein: CASSPPGDRGETQYF

J gene: TRBJ2-3
D gene: TRBD2
clone size: -
V gene: TRBV7-9
CDR3 DNA: TGTGCCAGCAGCTCCTCACTAGCGGGAGGCACAGATACGCAGTATTTT
CDR3 protein: CASSSSLAGGTDTQYF

J gene: TRBJ2-1
D gene: -
clone size: -
V gene: TRBV30
CDR3 DNA: TGTGCCTGGAGTAATCTAGCGAGTGAGCAGTTCTTC
CDR3 protein: CAWSNLASEQFF

J gene: TRBJ1-5
D gene: TRBD1
clone size: -
V gene: TRBV2
CDR3 DNA: TGTGCCAGCAGTAAAGCGGACAGGGATCTGCATTTT
CDR3 protein: CASSKADRDLHF